The present T cell receptor (beta chain) was sequenced within a study of control samples from healthy donors and cancer patients (dated by TCRdb to between 2020 and 2021). In regard to this clone: The antigen this receptor binds is unknown. Per-base quality was not reported, and no clone a single base away is much larger than it.

Library method: the immunoSEQ multiplex PCR assay. TCRdb stores this immuneACCESS table with in-frame sequences only. Part of the clones is absent; in the studies checked, under half of the shortfall reflects unresolved V genes, and no reason is known for the rest. This sample comprises 150,000 to 200,000 clones, almost 90% of them detected only once. The ten largest clones add up to approximately 4.9% of the sample. From a lookup of the germline V gene, CDR1 and CDR2 are SNHLY and FYNNEI. A distance of 9 bases separates the germline ends of V and J, which lose 6 bases and 4 bases respectively. The CDR3 spans 12 residues, from the cysteine through the phenylalanine. Only the CDR3 DNA is retained, 36 bases long and in frame from the first base.

The TCR originated in a woman aged 25 to 39 in good health. The sample consisted of blood. Rearrangement joined TRBV2 to TRBJ2-5; the D gene remains uncertain. The CDR3 region has the sequence CASSGVLETQYF. The nucleotide sequence reads as follows: TGTGCCAGCAGCGGAGTGCTAGAGACCCAGTACTTC.